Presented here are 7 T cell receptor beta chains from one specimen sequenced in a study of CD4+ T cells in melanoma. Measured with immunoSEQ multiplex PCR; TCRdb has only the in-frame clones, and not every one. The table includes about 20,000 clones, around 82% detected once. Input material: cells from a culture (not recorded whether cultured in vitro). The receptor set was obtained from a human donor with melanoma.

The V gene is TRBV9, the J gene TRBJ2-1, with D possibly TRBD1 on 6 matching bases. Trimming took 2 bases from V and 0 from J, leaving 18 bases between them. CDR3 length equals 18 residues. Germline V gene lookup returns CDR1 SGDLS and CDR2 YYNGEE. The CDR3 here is CASSVHFLGASSYNEQFF. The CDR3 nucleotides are TGTGCCAGCAGCGTCCATTTTTTGGGGGCAAGCTCCTACAATGAGCAGTTCTTC.

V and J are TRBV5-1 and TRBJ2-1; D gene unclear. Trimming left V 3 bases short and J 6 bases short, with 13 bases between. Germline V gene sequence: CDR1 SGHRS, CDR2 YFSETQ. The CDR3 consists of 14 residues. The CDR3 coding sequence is TGCGCCAGCAGCTCCGGCATCCTTGGCAATGAGCAGTTCTTC. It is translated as CASSSGILGNEQFF.

CDR3 coding DNA: TGTGCCAGTACCGGCGACTCCTATAATTCACCCCTCCACTTT. Protein product: CASTGDSYNSPLHF. The chain uses TRBV19 and TRBJ1-6; D is unresolved. The germline CDR1 and CDR2 sequences are LNHDA and SQIVND (reference sequence). This CDR3 comprises 14 residues. The ends were cut back, 7 bases at V and 0 bases at J, with 7 bases in the middle.

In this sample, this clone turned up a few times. This chain's CDR3 is CASSPGTGLRAFF. The CDR3 coding sequence is TGTGCCAGCAGCCCGGGGACAGGCCTGAGGGCTTTCTTT. The chain recombines TRBV7-2 with TRBJ1-1, with 8 positions matching TRBD1. J gave up 11 bases and V 5 bases, and 10 bases lay outside the gene matches. This CDR3 is 13 amino acids long. Germline V gene data show CDR1 as SGHTA and CDR2 as FQGNSA.

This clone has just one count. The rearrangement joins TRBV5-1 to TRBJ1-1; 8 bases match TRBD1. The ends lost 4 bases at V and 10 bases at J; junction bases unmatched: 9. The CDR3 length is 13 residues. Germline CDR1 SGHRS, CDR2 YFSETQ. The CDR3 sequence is CASSGQGAGSAFF. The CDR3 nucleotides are TGCGCCAGCAGCGGTCAGGGGGCCGGCTCAGCTTTCTTT.

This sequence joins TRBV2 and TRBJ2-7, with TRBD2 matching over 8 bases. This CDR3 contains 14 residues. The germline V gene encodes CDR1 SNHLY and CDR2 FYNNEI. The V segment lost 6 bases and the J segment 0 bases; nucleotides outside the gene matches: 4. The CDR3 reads CASSYGTSSYEQYF. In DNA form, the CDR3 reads TGTGCCAGCAGCTATGGGACTAGCTCCTACGAGCAGTACTTC. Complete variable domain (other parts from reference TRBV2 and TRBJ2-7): EPEVTQTPSHQVTQMGQEVILRCVPISNHLYFYWYRQILGQKVEFLVSFYNNEISEKSEIFDDQFSVERPDGSNFTLKIRSTKLEDSAMYFCASSYGTSSYEQYFGPGTRLTVT.

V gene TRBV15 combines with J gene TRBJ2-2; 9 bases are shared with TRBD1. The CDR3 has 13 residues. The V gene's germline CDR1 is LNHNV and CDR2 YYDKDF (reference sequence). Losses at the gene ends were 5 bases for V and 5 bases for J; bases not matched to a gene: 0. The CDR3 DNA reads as TGTGCCACCAGCGGACAGGGGACCGGGGAGCTGTTTTTT. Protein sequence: CATSGQGTGELFF.